This entry lists 5 T cell receptor beta chains sequenced from one sample in a study of technical replicates of blood from a handful of donors. The method was immunoSEQ multiplex PCR; TCRdb's version includes in-frame clones alone and lacks a portion of them. This sample yields tens of thousands of clones, of which roughly 95% are seen a single time; 0.2% to 0.25% belongs to the top ten. The specimen was T cells isolated from PBMCs. The receptors shown here come from a human donor in good health.

The chain joins TRBV6-5 to TRBJ2-7; D is unresolved. In germline, CDR1 is MNHEY, CDR2 SVGAGI. The CDR3 is made up of 14 amino acids. Trimming pared 0 bases from V and 0 bases from J, leaving 6 bases between. The CDR3 is CASSYSMSSYEQYF. As DNA, the CDR3 is TGTGCCAGCAGTTACTCGATGAGCTCCTACGAGCAGTACTTC.

The chain couples TRBV7-9 to TRBJ2-2; 10 bases match TRBD2. The CDR3 length is 15 residues. Germline CDR1 and CDR2: SEHNR and FQNEAQ (reference sequence). The V segment lost 8 bases and the J segment 1 base; nucleotides outside the gene matches: 4. Here the CDR3 reads CASGTSGVNTGELFF. DNA of the CDR3: TGTGCCAGCGGCACTAGCGGGGTGAACACCGGGGAGCTGTTTTTT.

This rearrangement joins TRBV7-9 to TRBJ2-3, with TRBD1 matching over 12 bases. CDR1 is SEHNR and CDR2 is FQNEAQ in the germline V gene (reference sequence). CDR3 length: 17 amino acids. Unmatched junction bases numbered 11, after V lost 5 bases and J lost 5 bases. CDR3 sequence: CASSPTWDRGLQDTQYF. The DNA for the CDR3 is TGTGCCAGCAGCCCAACCTGGGACAGGGGGCTTCAAGATACGCAGTATTTT.

The V gene is TRBV4-1, the J gene TRBJ2-1, with TRBD2 as a possible D gene (6 bases). The CDR3 length is 15 residues. The germline V gene has CDR1 MGHRA and CDR2 YSYEKL. The V gene lost 0 bases and the J gene lost 4 bases, with 10 bases spanning the gap. The CDR3 loop is CASSQERDFYNEQFF. The CDR3 DNA follows: TGCGCCAGCAGCCAAGAAAGGGACTTTTACAATGAGCAGTTCTTC.

The rearrangement links TRBV30 to TRBJ2-2; TRBD1 aligns across 7 bases. V lost 4 bases to trimming and J lost 6 bases; unmatched junction nucleotides: 11. CDR3 length equals 15 residues. Germline V CDR1 and CDR2: GTSNPN, SVGIG (reference sequence). The CDR3 is CAWIKGGRGSGELFF. The CDR3 DNA reads TGTGCCTGGATAAAAGGGGGCCGGGGTTCCGGGGAGCTGTTTTTT.